This passage covers 9 T cell receptor beta chains from one sample sequenced in a study of blood T cells in healthy people across ages. A second PCR, run for roughly 7 to 12 cycles, used a sample-barcoded 5' primer plus a J-beta primer mix. In TCRdb, the 5' RACE reads were re-called with MiXCR into one record per CDR3 protein. The sample yields fewer than 650,000 distinct CDR3 sequences, roughly a quarter seen once. The sample was also reused in another study, on T cells of mothers and their children.

Sequencing was done on a sample of blood. The receptor source for this set is a boy aged 2 to 10 in good health.

This clonotype was observed a few times. V gene TRBV29-1 combines with J gene TRBJ2-2; D gene uncertain. V lost 2 bases and J 0 bases, leaving 4 bases between the germline ends. The V gene's germline CDR1 is SQVTM and CDR2 ANQGSEA. This CDR3 has 13 residues. CDR3 amino acids: CSVERANTGELFF. The CDR3 bases are TGCAGCGTTGAAAGAGCGAACACCGGGGAGCTGTTTTTT.

This clonotype was observed a handful of times. The chain couples TRBV2 to TRBJ1-5, with 7 bases that match TRBD1. CDR3 size: 15 residues. V lost 4 bases, J lost 2 bases, and 5 bases stayed unmatched. The germline gives CDR1 SNHLY, CDR2 FYNNEI. The CDR3 nucleotides are TGTGCCAGCAGTGGACAGGGAAATGGCAATCAGCCCCAGCATTTT. Amino acids: CASSGQGNGNQPQHF.

The V and J genes are TRBV30 and TRBJ1-1; D is possibly TRBD1 (5 bases). Germline CDR1 and CDR2: GTSNPN and SVGIG (reference sequence). V lost 4 bases and J 2 bases, leaving 8 bases between the germline ends. This CDR3 is 12 amino acids long. In nucleotides, the CDR3 is TGTGCCTGGAAGCAGGGAAACACTGAAGCTTTCTTT. This codes for CAWKQGNTEAFF.

This clonotype occurred a few times. This rearrangement joins TRBV15 to TRBJ1-2; D gene unclear. Per germline, CDR1 LNHNV and CDR2 YYDKDF (reference sequence). This CDR3 has 15 residues. Trimming cost V 3 bases and J 4 bases, with 15 bases left between them. The CDR3 coding sequence is TGTGCCACCAGCAGGGTTACCGGGTTGGGCTATGGCTACACCTTC. Its translation is CATSRVTGLGYGYTF.

The chain recombines TRBV7-6 with TRBJ2-5; the match to TRBD2 covers 10 bases. The germline V gene has CDR1 SGHVS and CDR2 FNYEAQ. Trimming removed 2 bases from V and 5 bases from J; junction bases left unmatched: 8. This CDR3 has 16 amino acids. The CDR3 here is CASSLLSQRGGETQYF. The CDR3 nucleotides are TGTGCCAGCAGCTTACTCAGCCAGCGGGGGGGCGAGACCCAGTACTTC.

The chain is built from TRBV5-8 and TRBJ1-3; no firm D call. This CDR3 contains 15 residues. V was clipped by 0 bases and J by 0 bases, with 7 bases between them. CDR1 SGHTS and CDR2 YDEGEE come from the germline V gene. The DNA for the CDR3 is TGTGCCAGCAGCTTGGGGCAAAACTCTGGAAACACCATATATTTT. It translates to CASSLGQNSGNTIYF.

This rearrangement joins TRBV12-3 or TRBV12-4 to TRBJ2-5, with TRBD1 identical over 7 bases. Trimming took 4 bases from V and 4 from J; bases not matched to a gene: 15. The CDR3 contains 17 residues. The chain's CDR3 is CASSSPTGKVKRETQYF. CDR3 nucleotide sequence: TGTGCCAGCAGTTCACCGACAGGGAAAGTGAAGAGAGAGACCCAGTACTTC.

The chain employs TRBV20-1 and TRBJ2-5; tentative D call: TRBD2 (5 bases). The germline V gene has CDR1 DFQATT and CDR2 SNEGSKA (reference sequence). Trimming left V 5 bases short and J 4 bases short, with 20 bases between. The CDR3 extends over 15 amino acids. The CDR3 DNA is TGCAGTGCTGGACCCAGTTGGAGCGGATTAGAGACCCAGTACTTC. Translating gives CSAGPSWSGLETQYF.

This chain uses TRBV28 with TRBJ1-2; 9 positions match TRBD1. The ends lost 5 bases at V and 8 bases at J; junction bases unmatched: 6. The CDR3 is 13 residues long. Per germline, CDR1 MDHEN and CDR2 SYDVKM. CDR3 nucleotides: TGTGCCAGCAGTCAACAGGGGGCGCGGGGCTACACCTTC. It specifies CASSQQGARGYTF.